Listed below are T cell receptor beta chains from one sample, sequenced in a study of blood T cell repertoires in COVID-19. Here immunoSEQ multiplex PCR was the method, and the copy in TCRdb shows in-frame clones only, minus some. The data contain 400,000 or so clones, about 89% of them singletons. Sequencing was performed on PBMCs or T cells enriched from blood (not recorded which). These receptors were taken from a man between 40 and 49 years old in a cohort exposed to, infected with or recovered from COVID-19 (not recorded which). Each CDR3 is given with its conserved first and last residue. The D gene is left open where the match is weak. Size is stated for part of the rows, as once, few or many counts, or as a class when the clone is expanded.

clone size	D gene	J gene	V gene	CDR3 protein	CDR3 DNA
once	TRBD1	TRBJ1-6	TRBV13	CASSETGVRHNSPLHF	TGTGCCAGCAGCGAAACAGGGGTTCGGCATAATTCACCCCTCCACTTT
.	.	TRBJ2-2	TRBV5-1	CASRQVETNTGELFF	TGCGCCAGCAGACAGGTTGAGACGAACACCGGGGAGCTGTTTTTT
.	TRBD2	TRBJ2-2	TRBV7-2	CASSGTSGNTGELFF	TGTGCCAGTTCCGGGACTAGCGGGAACACCGGGGAGCTGTTTTTT
.	.	TRBJ1-4	TRBV4-1	CASSQEQGREKLFF	TGCGCCAGCAGCCAAGAACAGGGTAGGGAAAAACTGTTTTTT
.	.	TRBJ1-1	TRBV7-8	CASSSRTEKNTEAFF	TGTGCCAGCAGCTCCCGGACTGAGAAGAACACTGAAGCTTTCTTT
.	.	TRBJ2-2	TRBV6-5	CASRAQGTGELFF	TGTGCCAGCAGGGCCCAGGGAACCGGGGAGCTGTTTTTT
.	.	TRBJ1-5	TRBV10-3	CAIRDSDYQPQHF	TGTGCCATCAGGGACAGTGACTATCAGCCCCAGCATTTT
.	TRBD1	TRBJ2-7	TRBV29-1	CSVGRQGEQYF	TGCAGCGTTGGCAGACAGGGCGAGCAGTACTTC
.	TRBD2	TRBJ2-5	TRBV5-8	CASSWGLAGAPETQYF	TGTGCCAGCAGCTGGGGACTAGCGGGAGCACCAGAGACCCAGTACTTC
.	TRBD1	TRBJ1-5	TRBV20-1	CSASPQGAVRNQPQHF	TGCAGTGCCAGTCCACAGGGGGCGGTACGCAATCAGCCCCAGCATTTT
.	TRBD2	TRBJ2-1	TRBV3-1/TRBV3-2	CASSKTTSGRHEQFF	TGTGCCAGCAGCAAAACGACTAGCGGGAGACATGAGCAGTTCTTC
.	TRBD1	TRBJ1-2	TRBV6-5	CASSYDGTGRGGYTF	TGTGCCAGCAGTTATGATGGGACAGGGCGGGGTGGCTACACCTTC
.	.	TRBJ1-6	TRBV27	CASMQGMSSYNSPLHF	TGTGCCAGCATGCAGGGCATGAGCTCCTATAATTCACCCCTCCACTTT
.	TRBD1	TRBJ2-2	TRBV5-1	CASSFTNRGNGGELFF	TGCGCCAGCAGCTTCACGAACAGGGGGAACGGCGGGGAGCTGTTTTTT
.	TRBD2	TRBJ2-1	TRBV7-8	CASSPRTSGKNEQFF	TGTGCCAGCAGCCCGCGGACTAGCGGGAAGAATGAGCAGTTCTTC
.	.	TRBJ1-4	TRBV5-1	CASSLRSMEKLFF	TGCGCCAGCAGCTTGAGAAGCATGGAAAAACTGTTTTTT
.	TRBD2	TRBJ2-3	TRBV2	CASRPTTSGRTDTQYF	TGTGCCAGCAGGCCCACGACTAGCGGGAGAACAGATACGCAGTATTTT
.	.	TRBJ2-1	TRBV12-3/TRBV12-4	CASSPEAKNEQFF	TGTGCCAGCAGTCCCGAAGCCAAAAATGAGCAGTTCTTC
.	.	TRBJ2-2	TRBV27	CASSLYSNTGELFF	TGTGCCAGCAGTTTATACTCGAACACCGGGGAGCTGTTTTTT
.	TRBD1	TRBJ2-7	TRBV11-1	CASSRNTGDEQYF	TGTGCCAGCAGCCGTAACACAGGGGACGAGCAGTACTTC